This T cell receptor (beta chain) was sequenced for a study of Ad26.COV2.S vaccination and SARS-CoV-2 variants. Trimming shortened V by 5 bases and J by 8 bases, and 21 bases separated the two germline ends. This CDR3 spans 15 amino acids. Per germline, CDR1 SNHLY and CDR2 FYNNEI. Data came from immunoSEQ multiplex PCR; TCRdb stores just in-frame clones and leaves some out. The table lists some 190,000 clones, 87% of them singletons. The TCR originated in a human donor who had recovered from COVID-19. Sequencing used peripheral blood, obtained after recovery from COVID-19. J is TRBJ1-1 and V is TRBV2; no reliable D call. In DNA form, the CDR3 reads TGTGCCAGCAGTATAAAACAGACCGTGTTACCCGAAGCTTTCTTT. This encodes CASSIKQTVLPEAFF.